This TCR beta chain was profiled in a study of STAT5B mutations in CD4+ large granular lymphocyte leukemia (dated 2022 in TCRdb). Study-wide context: Among the healthy controls, the CDR3 'QG' motif was associated with a particular HLA allele. The TCRbeta repertoires of CD4+ T-cell large granular lymphocyte leukemia patients were compared with the TCRbeta repertoires of healthy blood donors. Flow cytometry on FACSCanto II or FACSVerse showed that the purified fractions were more than 95% pure among lymphocytes.

Broad study findings and their caveats: The data were not HLA-matched, and the relatively small sample size could explain the higher clonality seen in CD4+ compared with CD8+ T-LGLL. TRBV06-family usage was enriched among the top patient clones (8/27) compared with healthy controls (2/35). Each patient's main leukemic clonotypes were private, but approximately 23% of these clonotypes showed up at low frequency in the non-leukemic repertoires of other patients. Compared with healthy CD4+ repertoires, CD4-sorted patient repertoires appeared more clonal, and this difference remained even after the putative leukemic clones were removed.

The CDR3 sequence holds 13 residues, the cysteine and phenylalanine included. Only the CDR3 part of the read is kept: 39 bases, read in frame from the first base. V is cut by 4 bases and J by 4 bases, and the space between the germline ends is 9 bases. The germline V gene supplies CDR1 ENHRY and CDR2 SYGVKD. Buffy coats from under 40 blood donors, supplied by the Finnish Red Cross blood service, were used as healthy controls. All TCR-sequenced material derived from peripheral blood: patient blood samples and healthy donor buffy coats. Peripheral blood mononuclear cells were isolated by Ficoll-Hypaque gradient centrifugation. CD4+ cells were purified magnetically from the buffy coats of healthy controls. Genomic DNA was extracted with the Gentra Puregene Cell and Tissue kit and quantified on a Qubit 2.0 fluorometer. Points on this clone: Its antigen is currently not known. Base qualities are not recorded, but no much larger clone differs from it by a single base.

The immunoSEQ assay at survey resolution was applied to genomic DNA for sequencing of TCRbeta rearrangements. As for the authors' bioinformatics: In the TCR sequencing data, the lowest productive clonotype frequency that could be detected was 2.59 x 10-5. Only productive TCRbeta rearrangements, defined as complete and in-frame sequences, were included in the analyses. The clonality of each sample was calculated as Simpson clonality in the immunoSEQ Analyzer version 3.0. Based on frequency, clones were grouped as very rare, small, medium, large (1-20%) or hyperexpanded (>20%). Generation probabilities were estimated with OLGA 1.2.3, V-gene circos plots were generated with VDJtools, specificities were searched for in VDJdb, and CDR3 motifs were identified with GLIPH. TCRdb retrieved this table from immuneACCESS and kept in-frame rearrangements only. Not all clones are present; in checked studies, unresolved V genes account for under half, and no reason is known for the remainder. The V and J calls and clone size were taken over from that table, and D and trimming were inferred from the DNA. This sample has around 35,000 clones in its table, and 70% to 90% of those were observed once. Of the sample, around 3.3% is held by the ten largest clones.

The material sequenced was CD4+ T cells from blood buffy coats. The chain is encoded by TRBV10-3 joined to TRBJ2-3; the D gene is perhaps TRBD2, on 5 matching bases. The receptor was derived from a human donor in good health. In nucleotides, the sequence is TGTGCCATCAGTGCTAATAGCGCAGATACGCAGTATTTT. Translated, it reads CAISANSADTQYF.